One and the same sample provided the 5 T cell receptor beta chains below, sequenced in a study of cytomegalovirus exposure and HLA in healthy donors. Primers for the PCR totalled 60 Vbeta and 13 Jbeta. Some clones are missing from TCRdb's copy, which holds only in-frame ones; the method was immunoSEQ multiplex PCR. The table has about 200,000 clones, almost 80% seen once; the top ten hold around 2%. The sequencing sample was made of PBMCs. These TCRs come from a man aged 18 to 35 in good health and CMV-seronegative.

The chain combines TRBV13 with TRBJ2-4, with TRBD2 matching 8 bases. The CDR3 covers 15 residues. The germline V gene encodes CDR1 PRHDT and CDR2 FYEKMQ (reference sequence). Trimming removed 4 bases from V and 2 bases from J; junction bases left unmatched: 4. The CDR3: CASSSGRATKNIQYF. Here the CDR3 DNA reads TGTGCCAGCAGCTCCGGGAGGGCTACCAAAAACATTCAGTACTTC.

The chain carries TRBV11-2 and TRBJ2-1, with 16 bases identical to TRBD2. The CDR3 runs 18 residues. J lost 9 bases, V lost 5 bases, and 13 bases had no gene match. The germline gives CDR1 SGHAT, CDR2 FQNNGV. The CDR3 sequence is CASSPGTSGRAFNSEQFF. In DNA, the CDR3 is TGTGCCAGCAGCCCCGGGACTAGCGGGAGGGCCTTCAATTCTGAGCAGTTCTTC.

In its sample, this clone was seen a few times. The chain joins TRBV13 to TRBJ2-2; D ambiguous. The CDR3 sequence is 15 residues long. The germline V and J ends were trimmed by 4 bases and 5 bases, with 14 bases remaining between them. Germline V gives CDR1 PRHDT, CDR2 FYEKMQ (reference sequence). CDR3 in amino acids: CASSSPPTRTGELFF. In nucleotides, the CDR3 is TGTGCCAGCAGCTCTCCTCCGACTCGTACCGGGGAGCTGTTTTTT.

As DNA, the CDR3 is TGTGCCAGCAGCTCCCGACAGTCTTGGAATGAGCAGTTCTTC. Its translation: CASSSRQSWNEQFF. The chain recombines TRBV11-3 with TRBJ2-1, with D maybe TRBD1 (5 bases). CDR3 size: 14 residues. Germline values: CDR1 SGHNT, CDR2 YENEEA. V was pared by 4 bases and J by 7 bases, with 14 bases between.

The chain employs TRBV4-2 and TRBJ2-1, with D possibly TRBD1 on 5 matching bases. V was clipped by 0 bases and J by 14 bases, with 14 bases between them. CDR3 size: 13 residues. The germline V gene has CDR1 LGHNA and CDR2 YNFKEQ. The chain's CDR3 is CASSQDQGLGEFF. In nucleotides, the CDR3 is TGTGCCAGCAGCCAAGATCAGGGCCTCGGCGAGTTCTTC.